This TCR beta chain was observed in a study of blood T cell repertoires in COVID-19 (dated by TCRdb to 2020 to 2021). With respect to the entire study: Samples from collaborators originated in the United States, Italy and Spain and spanned both the acute and convalescent phases of COVID-19. A freely available public database, intended as a resource for researchers studying the immune response to SARS-CoV-2, is where the repertoires were released. Samples came from the ongoing ImmuneRACE study (first 160 participants) plus 1,254 subjects from 6 global collaborators. The dataset comprised deeply sampled blood TCRbeta repertoires from subjects exposed to, actively infected with, or recovered from COVID-19. The prospective study material was composed of cDNA or gDNA derived from T cells, B-cell-depleted T cells, or PBMCs. Sample metadata almost always included a de-identified subject ID, COVID-19 status, age in years and sex. Where HLA class I and class II types were available, the types were taken from metadata supplied by the sample provider, not from assay-based typing.

Regarding this clone: Its antigen remains unidentified. Qualities for individual bases were not recorded, and no much larger clone is one base off.

Whole blood was collected in K2EDTA tubes by collaborating institutions according to the institutions' own protocols. For TCRbeta analysis, collaborators shipped samples as frozen whole blood, isolated PBMCs, or DNA extracted from either of those sample types. TCRbeta CDR3 regions were amplified from genomic DNA using the immunoSEQ Assay, a bias-controlled multiplex PCR. In the original analysis: The number of nucleated cells in each sample was estimated from the amplification of reference gene primers within the assay. To quantify the absolute abundance of each unique TCRbeta CDR3 rearrangement, sequence reads were collapsed and filtered. Productive Simpson clonality was computed per sample as the square root of Simpson's diversity index over productive rearrangements. TCRdb provides this immuneACCESS table in a form limited to in-frame rearrangements. Some clones are lacking; in checked studies, under half of them reflect an unresolved V gene, and why the rest are absent is not known. V and J calls and clone size are copied from that table; D and trimming were computed from the DNA. The sample table records approximately 50,000 clones; about nine tenths of these occur just once. The leading ten clones occupy 3.5% to 4% of the sample.

General study outcomes and caveats: Clinical and demographic metadata were provided uncurated, with the amount varying by source and participant.

Counted from cysteine to phenylalanine, this CDR3 has 13 amino acids. This entry keeps only the CDR3 DNA: 39 bases, framed from base 1. V loses 8 bases of germline sequence and J loses 4 bases, and the interval between the two ends is 14 bases. The germline V gene yields SNHLY for CDR1 and FYNNEI for CDR2. The TCR originated in a human donor in a cohort sampled during active COVID-19. Source material: peripheral blood. This chain is built from TRBV2 and TRBJ2-5; D gene: possibly TRBD1, on 6 matching bases. The DNA sequence is given as TGTGCCAGCCAGTGGGGGCCTGGAGAGACCCAGTACTTC. This sequence encodes CASQWGPGETQYF.